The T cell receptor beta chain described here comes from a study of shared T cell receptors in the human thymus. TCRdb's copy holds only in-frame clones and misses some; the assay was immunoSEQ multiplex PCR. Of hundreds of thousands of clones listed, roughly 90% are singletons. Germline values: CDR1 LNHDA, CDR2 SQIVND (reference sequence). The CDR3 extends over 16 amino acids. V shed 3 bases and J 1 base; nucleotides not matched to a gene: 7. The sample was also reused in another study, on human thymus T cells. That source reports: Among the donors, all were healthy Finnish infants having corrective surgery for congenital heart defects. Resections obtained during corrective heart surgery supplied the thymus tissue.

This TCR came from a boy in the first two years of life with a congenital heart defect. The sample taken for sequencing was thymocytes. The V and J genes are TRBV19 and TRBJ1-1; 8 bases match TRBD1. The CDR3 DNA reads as TGTGCCAGTAGTATGTATCCCGACAGGGGGAACACTGAAGCTTTCTTT. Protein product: CASSMYPDRGNTEAFF.